Listed here are 26 T cell receptor beta chains from one sample, sequenced in a study of chemoradiotherapy in HPV16-positive cancers. Libraries were prepared by immunoSEQ multiplex PCR; TCRdb keeps only in-frame clonotypes and omits some of them. The table includes around 12,000 clones, 89% detected once. Here the sequenced sample was blood, taken from a patient who underwent chemoradiotherapy. These receptor sequences come from a human donor with HPV-associated anogenital cancer.

This clone was picked up one time. The chain carries TRBV28 and TRBJ1-2, with D unresolved. The CDR3 loop spans 13 amino acids. Germline V gene lookup returns CDR1 MDHEN and CDR2 SYDVKM. V lost 5 bases, J lost 4 bases, and 11 bases lay in between. CDR3 coding DNA: TGTGCCAGCAGTCCACCTCCGGGCTATGGCTACACCTTC. Residues: CASSPPPGYGYTF.

This clone was observed a single time. The chain carries TRBV7-9 and TRBJ2-5, with 7 bases lining up with TRBD1. Germline V gene data show CDR1 as SEHNR and CDR2 as FQNEAQ (reference sequence). The CDR3 has 14 residues. V dropped 8 bases and J dropped 1; count of bases not matched to a gene: 7. In nucleotides, the CDR3 is TGTGCCAGCCTCTCAGGGGGATTCCAAGAGACCCAGTACTTC. Translating it yields CASLSGGFQETQYF.

The V and J genes are TRBV27 and TRBJ2-1, with a possible D match to TRBD1 (6 bases). CDR1 and CDR2 from the germline V gene are MNHEY and SMNVEV (reference sequence). This CDR3 has 13 amino acids. Trimming removed 4 bases at V and 4 bases at J, with 8 bases between. CDR3 DNA sequence: TGTGCCAGCAGTTCGACAGGATACAATGAGCAGTTCTTC. As protein: CASSSTGYNEQFF.

The CDR3 protein is CASSLPRGANTEAFF. The CDR3 DNA is TGTGCCAGCAGCCTCCCAAGGGGGGCGAACACTGAAGCTTTCTTT. This chain links TRBV7-9 with TRBJ1-1, with a tentative D call TRBD1 (6 bases). V dropped 5 bases and J dropped 1 base, with 14 bases sitting between them. Germline values: CDR1 SEHNR, CDR2 FQNEAQ (reference sequence). The CDR3 length is 15 residues.

J is TRBJ2-1 and V is TRBV9, with 11 bases lining up with TRBD2. The germline V gene has CDR1 SGDLS and CDR2 YYNGEE. V lost 3 bases to trimming and J lost 4 bases; unmatched junction nucleotides: 6. The CDR3 is 16 amino acids. The CDR3 loop is CASSGSGGAPYNEQFF. In DNA form, the CDR3 reads TGTGCCAGCAGCGGTAGCGGGGGGGCCCCATACAATGAGCAGTTCTTC.

Only one count was recorded for this clone. This chain joins TRBV5-5 and TRBJ1-4; no clear D. Trimming stripped 0 bases from V and 8 bases from J, with 14 bases between. CDR3 length equals 15 residues. CDR1 is SGHKS and CDR2 is YYEKEE in the germline V gene (reference sequence). CDR3 in DNA: TGTGCCAGCAGCTTGGCCGGGTGGGCGGTAGAAAAACTGTTTTTT. Protein sequence: CASSLAGWAVEKLFF.

V is TRBV7-3 and J is TRBJ2-1; 9 bases fit TRBD1. Germline V lookup: CDR1 SGHTA, CDR2 FQGTGA. This CDR3 region has 16 residues. V lost 4 bases, J lost 8 bases, and 12 bases stayed unmatched. CDR3 nucleotide sequence: TGTGCCAGCAGCTCCTCCTCCGGGACAGGGTACCATGAGCAGTTCTTC. Translation gives CASSSSSGTGYHEQFF. Full variable domain (rest looked up from reference TRBV7-3 and TRBJ2-1): GAGVSQTPSNKVTEKGKYVELRCDPISGHTALYWYRQSLGQGPEFLIYFQGTGAADDSGLPNDRFFAVRPEGSVSTLKIQRTERGDSAVYLCASSSSSGTGYHEQFFGPGTRLTVL.

The chain links TRBV15 to TRBJ1-3, with D unclear. The V end was cut by 4 bases, the J end by 2 bases, with 9 bases between. This CDR3 contains 14 residues. Germline CDR1 is LNHNV and CDR2 is YYDKDF (reference sequence). CDR3 sequence reads: CATSKDTTGNTIYF. The CDR3 DNA reads as TGTGCCACCAGCAAAGACACAACTGGAAACACCATATATTTT.

The chain joins TRBV7-6 to TRBJ2-3, with D maybe TRBD2 (5 bases). Per germline, CDR1 SGHVS and CDR2 FNYEAQ. The V and J ends lost 6 bases and 1 base respectively, with 14 bases between them. The CDR3 extends over 15 amino acids. The CDR3 loop reads CASSPIPEGTDTQYF. Written as DNA, the CDR3 is TGTGCCAGCAGTCCAATACCGGAGGGCACAGATACGCAGTATTTT.

This chain joins TRBV7-2 and TRBJ2-7; 9 bases map to TRBD2. CDR1 and CDR2 (germline): SGHTA, FQGNSA. V trimming: 5 bases; J trimming: 3 bases; junction bases outside the gene matches: 8. This CDR3 has 15 residues. CDR3 protein: CASSNPSGANYEQYF. The DNA of the CDR3 is TGTGCCAGCAGCAATCCTAGCGGGGCCAACTACGAGCAGTACTTC.

The chain has TRBV16 and TRBJ2-7; 8 nucleotides match TRBD1. V was pared by 5 bases and J by 1 base, with 4 bases of the junction left unmatched. The germline V gene encodes CDR1 KGHSY and CDR2 FQNENV. The CDR3 totals 14 residues. CDR3 loop: CASSFRGQSYEQYF. The CDR3 DNA sequence: TGTGCCAGCAGCTTCAGGGGGCAATCCTACGAGCAGTACTTC.

V and J are TRBV19 and TRBJ1-2; TRBD1 is a possible D gene (6 bases). Trimming took 6 bases from V and 8 from J, leaving 25 bases between them. Germline V gene data show CDR1 as LNHDA and CDR2 as SQIVND (reference sequence). This CDR3 spans 16 amino acids. CDR3 sequence (DNA): TGTGCCAGTAGAACTGGACAGTTGGGACTTCGAGAAGGCTACACCTTC. As protein: CASRTGQLGLREGYTF.

This chain's CDR3 is CASSLELFGTRSSYEQYF. DNA for the CDR3: TGTGCCAGCAGCTTAGAACTGTTCGGGACAAGGAGCTCCTACGAGCAGTACTTC. The rearrangement joins TRBV7-9 to TRBJ2-7, with D maybe TRBD1 (6 bases). CDR1 is SEHNR, CDR2 FQNEAQ, per germline (reference sequence). There are 18 residues in the CDR3. The V end was cut by 1 base, the J end by 0 bases, with 19 bases between.

The chain couples TRBV10-2 to TRBJ2-1; D might be TRBD2 (6 bases). Between the trimmed V and J ends, which lost 9 bases and 0 bases, there was a span of 15 bases. The CDR3 is made up of 15 amino acids. Germline CDR1 is WSHSY and CDR2 is SAAADI. DNA of the CDR3: TGCGCCAGTACCAATCGGGGGTTCTCCTACAATGAGCAGTTCTTC. This codes for CASTNRGFSYNEQFF.

The V call is TRBV5-4, the J call TRBJ2-2; TRBD2 matches 8 bases. The CDR3 is 14 residues long. The V and J ends lost 2 bases and 5 bases, in that order; junction bases with no gene match: 2. Germline V gene lookup returns CDR1 SGHNT and CDR2 YYREEE (reference sequence). CDR3 bases: TGTGCCAGCAGCTTAGCGGGAGTTACCGGGGAGCTGTTTTTT. Its protein is CASSLAGVTGELFF.

The rearrangement links TRBV23-1 to TRBJ1-1; D is unresolved. TRBV23-1 carries the ORF label, with uncertain function. CDR3 length: 15 residues. The ends were cut back, 7 bases at V and 1 base at J, with 16 bases in the middle. CDR3 region: CASTPRADPNTEAFF. The DNA of the CDR3 is TGCGCCAGCACCCCCCGGGCGGACCCGAACACTGAAGCTTTCTTT.

This rearrangement joins TRBV6-6 to TRBJ2-7, with TRBD1 matching 7 bases. The V gene end was trimmed by 6 bases and the J gene end by 7 bases; junction bases not matched to a gene: 9. The CDR3 has 13 amino acids. CDR1 and CDR2 from the germline V gene are MNHNY and SVGAGI (reference sequence). The CDR3 bases are TGTGCCAGCAGGGATCCAGGGGGTGGGGAGCAGTACTTC. It encodes CASRDPGGGEQYF.

This clone showed up just once. The chain couples TRBV5-5 to TRBJ2-1; 11 positions agree with TRBD2. Per germline, CDR1 SGHKS and CDR2 YYEKEE (reference sequence). The V segment lost 6 bases and the J segment 6 bases; nucleotides outside the gene matches: 14. The CDR3 is 17 residues long. CDR3 sequence reads: CASNELVLAGGPNEQFF. The CDR3 coding sequence is TGTGCCAGCAACGAACTCGTCTTAGCGGGAGGGCCCAATGAGCAGTTCTTC.

V is TRBV28 and J is TRBJ2-2; D ambiguous. Germline values: CDR1 MDHEN, CDR2 SYDVKM. This CDR3 contains 15 residues. V gave up 4 bases and J gave up 5 bases, with 14 bases separating them. In DNA, the CDR3 is TGTGCCAGCAGTTACTACACGAGGAATACCGGGGAGCTGTTTTTT. Residues: CASSYYTRNTGELFF.

The V call is TRBV15, the J call TRBJ1-1; D is unresolved. The V end lost 0 bases, the J end lost 4 bases, and 15 bases lay between the germline ends. Germline lookup yields CDR1 LNHNV and CDR2 YYDKDF (reference sequence). The CDR3 runs to 16 residues. The CDR3: CATSRDPREASTEAFF. CDR3 sequence (DNA): TGTGCCACCAGCAGAGATCCTAGGGAGGCATCCACTGAAGCTTTCTTT. The variable domain in full, with the rest retrieved from reference TRBV15 and TRBJ1-1, is DAMVIQNPRYQVTQFGKPVTLSCSQTLNHNVMYWYQQKSSQAPKLLFHYYDKDFNNEADTPDNFQSRRPNTSFCFLDIRSPGLGDTAMYLCATSRDPREASTEAFFGQGTRLTVV.

The CDR3, as DNA: TGTGCCAGCAGTTCTCCAGGGAAGCCGGTGGATCAGCCCCAGCATTTT. Translation: CASSSPGKPVDQPQHF. This chain uses TRBV28 with TRBJ1-5; D possibly corresponds to TRBD1 (5 bases). The CDR3 is 16 amino acids. Germline CDR1 is MDHEN and CDR2 is SYDVKM. V was shortened by 4 bases and J by 5 bases, with 18 bases between the two germline ends. The full variable domain, completed using reference TRBV28 and TRBJ1-5, is DVKVTQSSRYLVKRTGEKVFLECVQDMDHENMFWYRQDPGLGLRLIYFSYDVKMKEKGDIPEGYSVSREKKERFSLILESASTNQTSMYLCASSSPGKPVDQPQHFGDGTRLSIL.

This chain links TRBV5-4 with TRBJ2-1; no clear D. CDR3 length equals 15 residues. Trimming removed 1 base at V and 0 bases at J, with 8 bases between. Germline assignment: CDR1 SGHNT and CDR2 YYREEE (reference sequence). The CDR3 here is CASSLSSTSYNEQFF. The CDR3, as DNA: TGTGCCAGCAGCTTGTCCTCTACCTCCTACAATGAGCAGTTCTTC. Together with reference TRBV5-4 and TRBJ2-1, the CDR3 gives the full variable domain: ETGVTQSPTHLIKTRGQQVTLRCSSQSGHNTVSWYQQALGQGPQFIFQYYREEENGRGNFPPRFSGLQFPNYSSELNVNALELDDSALYLCASSLSSTSYNEQFFGPGTRLTVL.

In its sample, this clone was seen once. The V call is TRBV19, the J call TRBJ1-1; D possibly corresponds to TRBD1 (6 bases). Germline assignment: CDR1 LNHDA and CDR2 SQIVND (reference sequence). This CDR3 region has 12 residues. V lost 6 bases to trimming and J lost 4 bases, with 9 bases between them. In DNA, the CDR3 is TGTGCCAGTAGACAGGGAAGCACTGAAGCTTTCTTT. This sequence encodes CASRQGSTEAFF.

CDR3 region: CASSLESGVGEKLFF. The CDR3, as DNA: TGTGCCAGCAGCTTAGAGTCAGGGGTTGGAGAAAAACTGTTTTTT. J is TRBJ1-4 and V is TRBV7-2; maybe TRBD1 (6 bases). V was cut by 1 base and J by 8 bases, with 14 bases left in between. The germline gives CDR1 SGHTA, CDR2 FQGNSA. The CDR3 loop spans 15 amino acids.

V usage is TRBV28 and J usage is TRBJ2-1; the D is unclear. The V end was cut by 5 bases, the J end by 0 bases, with 11 bases between. CDR1 is MDHEN and CDR2 is SYDVKM in the germline V gene. This CDR3 contains 15 residues. The DNA of the CDR3 is TGTGCCAGCAGTCTACAGTGGGTCTCCTACAATGAGCAGTTCTTC. The encoded protein is CASSLQWVSYNEQFF.

The chain has TRBV7-2 and TRBJ1-3; TRBD1 might be the D (5 bases). Trimming stripped 5 bases from V and 0 bases from J, with 8 bases between. The CDR3 runs to 14 residues. CDR1 and CDR2 from the germline V gene are SGHTA and FQGNSA. The CDR3 protein is CASSPDSSGNTIYF. DNA for the CDR3: TGTGCCAGCAGCCCCGACAGCTCTGGAAACACCATATATTTT.